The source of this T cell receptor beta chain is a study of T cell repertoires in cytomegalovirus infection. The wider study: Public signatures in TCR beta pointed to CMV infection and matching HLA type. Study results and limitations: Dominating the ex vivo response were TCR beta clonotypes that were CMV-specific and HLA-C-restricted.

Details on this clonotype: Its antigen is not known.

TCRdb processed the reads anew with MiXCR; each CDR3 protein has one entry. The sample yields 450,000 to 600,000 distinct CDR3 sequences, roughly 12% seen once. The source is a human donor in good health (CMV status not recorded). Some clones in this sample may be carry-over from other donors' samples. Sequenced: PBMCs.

The CDR3 coding sequence is TGTGCCTGGAGTGTCCGCAATGAGCAGTTCTTC. Protein: CAWSVRNEQFF. The rearrangement uses TRBV30 and TRBJ2-1; D is ambiguous. V dropped 0 bases and J dropped 6 bases, with 3 bases sitting between them. The CDR3 consists of 11 residues. CDR1 and CDR2 (germline): GTSNPN, SVGIG (reference sequence). Full variable domain (remainder filled in from reference TRBV30 and TRBJ2-1): SQTIHQWPATLVQPVGSPLSLECTVEGTSNPNLYWYRQAAGRGLQLLFYSVGIGQISSEVPQNLSASRPQDRQFILSSKKLLLSDSGFYLCAWSVRNEQFFGPGTRLTVL.